The rows below give T cell receptor beta chains drawn from one sample of a study of blood T cell repertoires in COVID-19. Using immunoSEQ multiplex PCR, the repertoire was profiled, and TCRdb retains in-frame clones only, with some absent. The sample consists of some 290,000 clones, roughly nine tenths of them appearing once. Sequencing used peripheral blood. The receptors were sampled from a woman aged 50 to 65 who had recovered from COVID-19. The CDR3 runs from the conserved cysteine through the conserved F or W. The order of the fields is V gene, clone size, CDR3 protein. Only some rows state a clone size, as once, few, many or a class for expanded clones.

>TRBV9|-
CASSVPGRGNSPLHF
>TRBV7-3|-
CASSPGWMAAETQYF
>TRBV27|once
CASSWRENSPLHF
>TRBV30|-
CAWSVPGAGPLDTQYF
>TRBV5-1|-
CASRGAEQYF
>TRBV2|-
CATWDRGREEQYF
>TRBV11-2|-
CASSRYEQYF
>TRBV5-1|-
CASSLATGLGYGYTF
>TRBV19|-
CASSGTGGRAKNIQYF
>TRBV27|-
CASSDRDSNQPQHF
>TRBV6-5|-
CASSPQAGSYNEQFF
>TRBV7-7|-
CASTFKTPRGNQPQHF
>TRBV27|-
CASSHLSGTAEADTQYF
>TRBV27|-
CASSSLWGSGANVLTF
>TRBV7-6|-
CASSTYYEQYF
>TRBV7-8|-
CASSLAAIYGYTF
>TRBV18|once
CASSNRDRGRSEQYF
>TRBV19|once
CASSRNNEQFF
>TRBV5-1|-
CASSLQGTNEKLFF
>TRBV6-2/TRBV6-3|once
CASSYSGTSGAGELFF
>TRBV27|-
CASSLNRGMYEQYF
>TRBV5-4|once
CAGQSGGSTDTQYF
>TRBV27|-
CASSSGGRSTDTQYF
>TRBV19|-
CASSITYSSSYNEQFF
>TRBV18|-
CASSPNSGQGVLHF
>TRBV7-8|-
CASSLAPSTGYEQYF
>TRBV5-1|-
CASSPYLTGLSGNTIYF
>TRBV5-1|-
CASSANPGATNEKLFF
>TRBV28|-
CASSFGTSFGTDTQYF
>TRBV6-1|-
CASSERTSRDEQFF
>TRBV20-1|-
CSASETDYGYTF
>TRBV19|-
CASSTDRGGSPLHF
>TRBV5-1|-
CASSFGGHNQPQHF
>TRBV29-1|-
CSVMGQPKQYF
>TRBV24-1|-
CATGPGQFNTGELFF
>TRBV11-3|-
CASSLGGGQDYEQYF
>TRBV7-3|-
CASSLSGGQETQYF
>TRBV7-9|-
CASSLNRGTGYGYTF
>TRBV5-6|-
CASSLFLGAMNTEAFF
>TRBV6-5|-
CAMGQGAHEFF
>TRBV7-2|-
CASSSGTANSPLHF
>TRBV7-2|-
CASSLASGGIYEQYF